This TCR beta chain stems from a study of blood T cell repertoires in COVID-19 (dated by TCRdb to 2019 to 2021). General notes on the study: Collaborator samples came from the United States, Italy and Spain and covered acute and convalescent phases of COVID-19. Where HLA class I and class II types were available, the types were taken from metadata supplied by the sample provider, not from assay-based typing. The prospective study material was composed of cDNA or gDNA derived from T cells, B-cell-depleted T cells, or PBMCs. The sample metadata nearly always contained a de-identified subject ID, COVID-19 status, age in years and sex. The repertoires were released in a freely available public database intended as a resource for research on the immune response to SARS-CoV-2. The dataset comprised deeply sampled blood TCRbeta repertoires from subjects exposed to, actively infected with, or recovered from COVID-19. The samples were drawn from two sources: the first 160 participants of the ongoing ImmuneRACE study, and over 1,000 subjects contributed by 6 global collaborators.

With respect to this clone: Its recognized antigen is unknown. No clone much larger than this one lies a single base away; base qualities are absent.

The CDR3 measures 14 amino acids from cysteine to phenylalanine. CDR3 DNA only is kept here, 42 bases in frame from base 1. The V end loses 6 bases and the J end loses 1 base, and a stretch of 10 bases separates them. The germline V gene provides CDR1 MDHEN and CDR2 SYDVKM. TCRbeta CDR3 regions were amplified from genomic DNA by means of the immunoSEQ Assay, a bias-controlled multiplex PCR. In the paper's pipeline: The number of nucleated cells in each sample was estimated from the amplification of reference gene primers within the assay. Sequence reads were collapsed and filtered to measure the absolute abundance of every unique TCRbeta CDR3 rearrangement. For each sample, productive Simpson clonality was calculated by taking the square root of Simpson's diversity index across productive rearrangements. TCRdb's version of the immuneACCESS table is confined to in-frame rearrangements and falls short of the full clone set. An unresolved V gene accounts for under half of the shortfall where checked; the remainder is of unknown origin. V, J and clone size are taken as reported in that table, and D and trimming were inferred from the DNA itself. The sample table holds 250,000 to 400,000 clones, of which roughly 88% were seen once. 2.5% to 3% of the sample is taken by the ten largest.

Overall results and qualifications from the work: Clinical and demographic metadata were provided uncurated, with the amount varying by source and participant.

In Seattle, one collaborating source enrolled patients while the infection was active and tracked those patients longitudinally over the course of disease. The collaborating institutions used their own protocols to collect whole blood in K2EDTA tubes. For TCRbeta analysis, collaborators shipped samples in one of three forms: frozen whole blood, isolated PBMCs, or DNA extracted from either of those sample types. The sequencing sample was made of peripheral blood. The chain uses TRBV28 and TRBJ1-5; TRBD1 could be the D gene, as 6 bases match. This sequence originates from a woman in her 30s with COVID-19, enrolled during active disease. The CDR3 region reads CASRLQGSNQPQHF. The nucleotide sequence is TGTGCCAGCAGACTACAGGGAAGCAATCAGCCCCAGCATTTT.